The rows below give T cell receptor beta chains drawn from one sample of a study of a mutant IDH1 vaccine in newly diagnosed glioma. What these receptors recognize is not known. The data were produced by immunoSEQ multiplex PCR, yet TCRdb's version contains in-frame clones alone and is incomplete. Of tens of thousands of clones detected, around 80% appear once; the ten largest clones hold 12%. The input for sequencing was PBMCs, taken from a glioma patient whose treatment included an IDH1 peptide vaccine. Receptor source: a man aged 40-55 years with glioma. The CDR3 runs from the conserved cysteine through the conserved F or W. The order of the fields is clone size, J gene, D gene, V gene, CDR3 protein, CDR3 DNA. D genes are given only for firm matches. A row's size may be missing; if present it is once, few, many or a size class.

clone size: NA
J gene: TRBJ2-7
D gene: TRBD2
V gene: TRBV28
CDR3 protein: CASSFSGIPSYEQYF
CDR3 DNA: TGTGCCAGCAGTTTCAGCGGGATCCCCTCCTACGAGCAGTACTTC

clone size: NA
J gene: TRBJ1-2
D gene: NA
V gene: TRBV2
CDR3 protein: CASSEGQGGGYTF
CDR3 DNA: TGTGCCAGCAGTGAAGGGCAGGGAGGAGGCTACACCTTC

clone size: NA
J gene: TRBJ1-2
D gene: NA
V gene: TRBV5-4
CDR3 protein: CASSPGGRLDGYTF
CDR3 DNA: TGTGCCAGCAGCCCTGGGGGGAGGTTAGATGGCTACACCTTC

clone size: NA
J gene: TRBJ1-1
D gene: TRBD1
V gene: TRBV6-5
CDR3 protein: CASNRDRAAEAFF
CDR3 DNA: TGTGCCAGCAATCGAGACAGGGCGGCTGAAGCTTTCTTT

clone size: NA
J gene: TRBJ1-1
D gene: NA
V gene: TRBV20-1
CDR3 protein: CSAKGFTEAFF
CDR3 DNA: TGCAGTGCTAAGGGTTTCACTGAAGCTTTCTTT

clone size: NA
J gene: TRBJ1-2
D gene: NA
V gene: TRBV6-5
CDR3 protein: CASSRSTAYYNGYTF
CDR3 DNA: TGTGCCAGCAGCCGCTCGACAGCTTACTACAATGGCTACACCTTC

clone size: NA
J gene: TRBJ2-3
D gene: NA
V gene: TRBV4-2
CDR3 protein: CASSQVRGRGEGDTQYF
CDR3 DNA: TGTGCCAGCAGCCAAGTTAGGGGTCGCGGAGAAGGAGATACGCAGTATTTT

clone size: NA
J gene: TRBJ1-1
D gene: NA
V gene: TRBV5-1
CDR3 protein: CASSLEGLNTEAFF
CDR3 DNA: TGCGCCAGCAGCTTAGAGGGTCTGAACACTGAAGCTTTCTTT

clone size: NA
J gene: TRBJ2-7
D gene: NA
V gene: TRBV5-6
CDR3 protein: CASSLGLLNYEQYF
CDR3 DNA: TGTGCCAGCAGCCTAGGGTTACTCAACTACGAGCAGTACTTC

clone size: NA
J gene: TRBJ1-2
D gene: TRBD1
V gene: TRBV5-1
CDR3 protein: CASSLADDGTGSYGYTF
CDR3 DNA: TGCGCCAGCAGCTTGGCCGATGATGGGACAGGGTCGTATGGCTACACCTTC

clone size: NA
J gene: TRBJ2-4
D gene: NA
V gene: TRBV30
CDR3 protein: CAWREAAKNIQYF
CDR3 DNA: TGTGCCTGGAGAGAGGCGGCCAAAAACATTCAGTACTTC

clone size: NA
J gene: TRBJ2-2
D gene: NA
V gene: TRBV7-8
CDR3 protein: CASSLFAALRSVGELFF
CDR3 DNA: TGTGCCAGCAGCTTATTCGCGGCCCTCCGGAGTGTCGGGGAGCTGTTTTTT

clone size: NA
J gene: TRBJ2-2
D gene: NA
V gene: TRBV25-1
CDR3 protein: CASSGPGDTGELFF
CDR3 DNA: TGTGCCAGCAGTGGTCCAGGGGACACCGGGGAGCTGTTTTTT

clone size: NA
J gene: TRBJ2-3
D gene: TRBD2
V gene: TRBV11-2
CDR3 protein: CATRTSGDTQYF
CDR3 DNA: TGTGCCACCAGGACTAGCGGAGATACGCAGTATTTT

clone size: NA
J gene: TRBJ2-1
D gene: NA
V gene: TRBV5-8
CDR3 protein: CASSHRSLYNEQFF
CDR3 DNA: TGTGCCAGCAGCCACCGAAGCTTATACAATGAGCAGTTCTTC

clone size: few
J gene: TRBJ1-1
D gene: NA
V gene: TRBV6-4
CDR3 protein: CASSDGGGRNTEAFF
CDR3 DNA: TGTGCCAGCAGTGACGGCGGGGGGAGGAACACTGAAGCTTTCTTT

clone size: NA
J gene: TRBJ2-1
D gene: NA
V gene: TRBV5-1
CDR3 protein: CASSLGRETYNEQFF
CDR3 DNA: TGCGCCAGCAGCTTGGGTCGGGAGACCTACAATGAGCAGTTCTTC

clone size: few
J gene: TRBJ1-1
D gene: NA
V gene: TRBV19
CDR3 protein: CASSPGGGRSEAFF
CDR3 DNA: TGTGCCAGTAGTCCCGGAGGGGGTCGCTCTGAAGCTTTCTTT

clone size: NA
J gene: TRBJ1-4
D gene: NA
V gene: TRBV11-2
CDR3 protein: CASSFWGHEKLFF
CDR3 DNA: TGTGCCAGCAGCTTCTGGGGGCATGAAAAACTGTTTTTT

clone size: few
J gene: TRBJ1-1
D gene: TRBD1
V gene: TRBV7-8
CDR3 protein: CASSLARQGARNTEAFF
CDR3 DNA: TGTGCCAGCAGCTTAGCGCGACAGGGGGCGCGGAACACTGAAGCTTTCTTT

clone size: NA
J gene: TRBJ2-1
D gene: NA
V gene: TRBV5-8
CDR3 protein: CASTQSRQGGATYEQFF
CDR3 DNA: TGTGCCAGCACCCAAAGCCGCCAGGGGGGAGCTACGTATGAGCAGTTCTTC

clone size: NA
J gene: TRBJ2-6
D gene: NA
V gene: TRBV6-1
CDR3 protein: CASRESGANVLTF
CDR3 DNA: TGTGCCAGCAGGGAGTCTGGGGCCAACGTCCTGACTTTC

clone size: NA
J gene: TRBJ1-1
D gene: NA
V gene: TRBV6-5
CDR3 protein: CASSYSRGNTEAFF
CDR3 DNA: TGTGCCAGCAGTTACTCGAGGGGGAACACTGAAGCTTTCTTT

clone size: NA
J gene: TRBJ2-1
D gene: NA
V gene: TRBV6-6
CDR3 protein: CASAGQYNEQFF
CDR3 DNA: TGTGCCAGCGCAGGACAGTACAATGAGCAGTTCTTC

clone size: once
J gene: TRBJ1-6
D gene: NA
V gene: TRBV7-2
CDR3 protein: CASSLPGTYNSPLHF
CDR3 DNA: TGTGCCAGCAGCCTCCCCGGGACCTATAATTCACCCCTCCACTTT

clone size: NA
J gene: TRBJ2-1
D gene: NA
V gene: TRBV5-1
CDR3 protein: CASTDYYNEQFF
CDR3 DNA: TGCGCCAGCACGGACTATTACAATGAGCAGTTCTTC

clone size: NA
J gene: TRBJ1-1
D gene: NA
V gene: TRBV6-6
CDR3 protein: CASRSQGTGTEAFF
CDR3 DNA: TGTGCCAGCAGATCACAAGGGACGGGCACTGAAGCTTTCTTT

clone size: NA
J gene: TRBJ2-3
D gene: NA
V gene: TRBV5-4
CDR3 protein: CASSLKGTDTQYF
CDR3 DNA: TGTGCCAGCAGCTTGAAGGGAACAGATACGCAGTATTTT

clone size: once
J gene: TRBJ2-1
D gene: TRBD1
V gene: TRBV6-1
CDR3 protein: CASSESLLRTGDNEQFF
CDR3 DNA: TGTGCCAGCAGTGAATCTTTACTCCGGACAGGGGACAATGAGCAGTTCTTC

clone size: NA
J gene: TRBJ2-2
D gene: NA
V gene: TRBV6-1
CDR3 protein: CASKGPGTGELFF
CDR3 DNA: TGTGCCAGCAAGGGACCGGGGACCGGGGAGCTGTTTTTT

clone size: NA
J gene: TRBJ2-1
D gene: NA
V gene: TRBV11-3
CDR3 protein: CASSLGGSSYNEQFF
CDR3 DNA: TGTGCCAGCAGCTTAGGAGGAAGCTCCTACAATGAGCAGTTCTTC

clone size: NA
J gene: TRBJ2-5
D gene: TRBD2
V gene: TRBV27
CDR3 protein: CASSLSVGEGGETQYF
CDR3 DNA: TGTGCCAGCAGTTTATCGGTCGGGGAGGGTGGGGAGACCCAGTACTTC

clone size: NA
J gene: TRBJ2-5
D gene: NA
V gene: TRBV10-1
CDR3 protein: CASSESLGETQYF
CDR3 DNA: TGCGCCAGCAGTGAGTCCCTAGGGGAGACCCAGTACTTC

clone size: NA
J gene: TRBJ2-2
D gene: NA
V gene: TRBV6-5
CDR3 protein: CASLLVLGGELFF
CDR3 DNA: TGTGCCAGCTTACTTGTTCTTGGGGGGGAGCTGTTTTTT

clone size: NA
J gene: TRBJ1-2
D gene: NA
V gene: TRBV4-3
CDR3 protein: CASSFPGHYGYTF
CDR3 DNA: TGCGCCAGCAGCTTCCCTGGGCACTATGGCTACACCTTC

clone size: NA
J gene: TRBJ2-1
D gene: TRBD2
V gene: TRBV5-4
CDR3 protein: CASSRTSGTHSSYNEQFF
CDR3 DNA: TGTGCCAGCAGCCGGACTAGCGGGACCCATAGCTCCTACAATGAGCAGTTCTTC

clone size: NA
J gene: TRBJ1-2
D gene: NA
V gene: TRBV6-5
CDR3 protein: CASSYRQSGGYTF
CDR3 DNA: TGTGCCAGCAGTTACCGTCAGTCTGGGGGCTACACCTTC

clone size: NA
J gene: TRBJ1-1
D gene: NA
V gene: TRBV30
CDR3 protein: CAWEGGLANTEAFF
CDR3 DNA: TGTGCCTGGGAGGGGGGATTGGCGAACACTGAAGCTTTCTTT

clone size: few
J gene: TRBJ1-1
D gene: NA
V gene: TRBV28
CDR3 protein: CASSTSDSTIEAFF
CDR3 DNA: TGTGCCAGCAGTACTTCCGACAGTACTATTGAAGCTTTCTTT

clone size: NA
J gene: TRBJ2-1
D gene: TRBD2
V gene: TRBV10-3
CDR3 protein: CATLAGDDHNEQFF
CDR3 DNA: TGTGCCACCTTAGCGGGGGATGATCACAATGAGCAGTTCTTC

clone size: NA
J gene: TRBJ1-3
D gene: NA
V gene: TRBV5-1
CDR3 protein: CASSLEADRGGTIYF
CDR3 DNA: TGCGCCAGCAGCTTGGAAGCTGACCGTGGAGGCACCATATATTTT

clone size: NA
J gene: TRBJ1-2
D gene: TRBD1
V gene: TRBV2
CDR3 protein: CASSWGTDLGGYTF
CDR3 DNA: TGTGCCAGCAGTTGGGGGACAGACCTCGGTGGCTACACCTTC

clone size: NA
J gene: TRBJ1-1
D gene: NA
V gene: TRBV11-3
CDR3 protein: CASSFIRGTEAFF
CDR3 DNA: TGTGCCAGCAGCTTCATAAGAGGAACTGAAGCTTTCTTT

clone size: once
J gene: TRBJ2-5
D gene: TRBD2
V gene: TRBV29-1
CDR3 protein: CSVEDPETGGLETQYF
CDR3 DNA: TGCAGCGTTGAAGATCCGGAGACGGGAGGGCTGGAGACCCAGTACTTC

clone size: NA
J gene: TRBJ1-5
D gene: NA
V gene: TRBV4-1
CDR3 protein: CASSQDMGSNQPQHF
CDR3 DNA: TGCGCCAGCAGCCAAGATATGGGGAGCAATCAGCCCCAGCATTTT

clone size: once
J gene: TRBJ1-2
D gene: NA
V gene: TRBV7-9
CDR3 protein: CASSIRDPLGTF
CDR3 DNA: TGTGCCAGCAGCATCAGGGACCCCCTCGGCACCTTC

clone size: NA
J gene: TRBJ2-3
D gene: NA
V gene: TRBV6-4
CDR3 protein: CASSVVFGDTQYF
CDR3 DNA: TGTGCCAGCAGTGTAGTATTTGGAGATACGCAGTATTTT

clone size: NA
J gene: TRBJ1-1
D gene: NA
V gene: TRBV5-8
CDR3 protein: CASSRSLRGPSNTEAFF
CDR3 DNA: TGTGCCAGCAGCCGATCGTTAAGGGGCCCCTCGAACACTGAAGCTTTCTTT

clone size: NA
J gene: TRBJ2-6
D gene: NA
V gene: TRBV7-9
CDR3 protein: CASSRSESGANVLTF
CDR3 DNA: TGTGCCAGCAGCCGCTCAGAATCTGGGGCCAACGTCCTGACTTTC

clone size: NA
J gene: TRBJ2-3
D gene: NA
V gene: TRBV5-4
CDR3 protein: CASSLHPFSTDTQYF
CDR3 DNA: TGTGCCAGCAGCTTGCACCCGTTCAGCACAGATACGCAGTATTTT

clone size: once
J gene: TRBJ2-3
D gene: NA
V gene: TRBV27
CDR3 protein: CASSLVGTYTDTQYF
CDR3 DNA: TGTGCCAGCAGTTTAGTCGGGACCTACACAGATACGCAGTATTTT

clone size: once
J gene: TRBJ1-5
D gene: TRBD1
V gene: TRBV7-2
CDR3 protein: CASSTQQGRNNQPQHF
CDR3 DNA: TGTGCCAGCAGCACCCAACAGGGGCGGAACAATCAGCCCCAGCATTTT

clone size: NA
J gene: TRBJ1-3
D gene: TRBD1
V gene: TRBV7-2
CDR3 protein: CAGSLGQGEGNTIYF
CDR3 DNA: TGTGCCGGCAGCTTGGGACAGGGGGAAGGAAACACCATATATTTT

clone size: NA
J gene: TRBJ1-1
D gene: NA
V gene: TRBV6-1
CDR3 protein: CASRRTVNTEAFF
CDR3 DNA: TGTGCCAGCAGGAGGACAGTGAACACTGAAGCTTTCTTT

clone size: NA
J gene: TRBJ2-7
D gene: TRBD1
V gene: TRBV15
CDR3 protein: CATSIDLTGNEQYF
CDR3 DNA: TGTGCCACCAGCATAGACCTGACAGGGAACGAGCAGTACTTC